Each of the 9 T cell receptor beta chains below was sequenced from the same sample in a study of blood T cells in healthy people across ages (dated by TCRdb to between 2014 and 2016). Receptors were amplified or captured by 5' RACE. The data were produced on an Illumina HiSeq 2500. A second PCR of roughly 6 to 11 cycles was run with a J-beta primer mix and a sample-barcoded 5' primer. TCRdb trimmed public reads at Q25 via fastp, called clones via MiXCR and kept in-frame beta chains. CDR3 protein sequences are deduplicated, and each keeps its most common genes and DNA. This sample lists around 1.5 million distinct CDR3 sequences; roughly 32% were detected once. About 10% of the sample is taken by the ten largest. Material for sequencing was blood. All receptors derive from a woman in her 30s in good health.

In its sample, this clonotype was seen a few times. The rearrangement joins TRBV6-5 to TRBJ2-1, with 10 bases lining up with TRBD2. V was clipped by 7 bases and J by 3 bases; unmatched bases: 6. CDR1 is MNHEY and CDR2 is SVGAGI in the germline V gene. This CDR3 has 15 residues. The CDR3 DNA follows: TGTGCCAGCAAATTCTTAGCGGGGGGCTACAATGAGCAGTTCTTC. Residues: CASKFLAGGYNEQFF.

The chain carries TRBV9 and TRBJ2-7; no definite D call. The tail of the sequence fits TRBJ2-5 better, so the J call may be wrong. The germline V gene has CDR1 SGDLS and CDR2 YYNGEE. The CDR3 covers 14 residues. The CDR3 region has the DNA TGTGCCAGCAGCGGAGGACGGCACCCGGGGACCCAGTACTTC. It translates to CASSGGRHPGTQYF.

This clonotype came up a few times. J is TRBJ2-5 and V is TRBV7-9, with 7 positions matching TRBD2. Losses at the gene ends were 0 bases for V and 5 bases for J; bases not matched to a gene: 6. The CDR3 is made up of 15 amino acids. Germline V CDR1 and CDR2: SEHNR, FQNEAQ (reference sequence). The chain's CDR3 is CASSLAGPGGETQYF. The CDR3 DNA reads as TGTGCCAGCAGCTTAGCGGGTCCCGGGGGGGAGACCCAGTACTTC. Full variable domain (missing parts from reference TRBV7-9 and TRBJ2-5): DTGVSQNPRHKITKRGQNVTFRCDPISEHNRLYWYRQTLGQGPEFLTYFQNEAQLEKSRLLSDRFSAERPKGSFSTLEIQRTEQGDSAMYLCASSLAGPGGETQYFGPGTRLLVL.

This sequence joins TRBV5-1 and TRBJ2-5; D gene ambiguous. Trimming took 0 bases from V and 2 from J, leaving 8 bases between them. CDR1 and CDR2 from the germline V gene are SGHRS and YFSETQ. The CDR3 runs 14 residues. The CDR3 region is CASSLGSQQETQYF. The CDR3 region has the DNA TGCGCCAGCAGCTTGGGGAGTCAGCAAGAGACCCAGTACTTC.

In regard to this clonotype: A much more abundant neighbour one base away suggests this may be a read error. This rearrangement joins TRBV7-9 to TRBJ1-5; D is unresolved. Germline V gene lookup returns CDR1 SEHNR and CDR2 FQNEAQ (reference sequence). Trimming pared 10 bases from V and 7 bases from J, leaving 14 bases between. The length of the CDR3 is 12 residues. CDR3 coding DNA: TGTGCCAACAGTAAGCAAGAACAGCCCCAGCATTTT. Translation gives CANSKQEQPQHF. Drawing the rest from reference TRBV7-9 and TRBJ1-5, the complete variable domain is DTGVSQNPRHKITKRGQNVTFRCDPISEHNRLYWYRQTLGQGPEFLTYFQNEAQLEKSRLLSDRFSAERPKGSFSTLEIQRTEQGDSAMYLCANSKQEQPQHFGDGTRLSIL.

The CDR3 DNA follows: TGCAGTTTCACCCCACTAGCGGGGGGATGGGAGCAGTACTTC. Encoded protein: CSFTPLAGGWEQYF. The chain joins TRBV20-1 to TRBJ2-7, with 12 bases matching TRBD2. CDR1 is DFQATT and CDR2 is SNEGSKA in the germline V gene (reference sequence). Trimming removed 8 bases from V and 7 bases from J; junction bases left unmatched: 12. The CDR3 has 14 amino acids.

This clonotype was seen a few times. The V gene is TRBV6-1, the J gene TRBJ2-1; weak D call: TRBD1 (5 bases). V lost 8 bases and J lost 7, with 21 bases in between. Germline V gives CDR1 MNHNS, CDR2 SASEGT. This CDR3 is 15 amino acids long. The CDR3 is CASGVRGPIGNEQFF. The CDR3 nucleotides read TGTGCCAGCGGCGTTAGGGGCCCCATCGGTAATGAGCAGTTCTTC.

V and J are TRBV20-1 and TRBJ1-5; the D gene is possibly TRBD1 (5 bases). Trimming removed 3 bases from V and 2 bases from J, with 14 bases in between. The length of the CDR3 is 15 residues. Per germline, CDR1 DFQATT and CDR2 SNEGSKA (reference sequence). CDR3: CSASTGTAGNQPQHF. CDR3 sequence (DNA): TGCAGTGCTAGTACCGGGACCGCTGGCAATCAGCCCCAGCATTTT.

The gene calls are TRBV20-1 and TRBJ2-5, with D maybe TRBD1 (6 bases). Germline CDR1 is DFQATT and CDR2 is SNEGSKA (reference sequence). Trimming shortened V by 1 base and J by 4 bases, and 13 bases separated the two germline ends. This CDR3 has 14 amino acids. Written as DNA, the CDR3 is TGCAGTGCTAGAGGTGACAGGAGAAGAGAGACCCAGTACTTC. Encoded protein: CSARGDRRRETQYF.